This T cell receptor beta chain is from a study of tumor-infiltrating lymphocytes in primary liver carcinoma. Study-wide findings and caveats: Tumor samples exhibited a significantly greater top-250-clone fraction than blood samples (p = 0.039).

Unsorted whole blood served as the source of blood RNA, and germline DNA was extracted as well. Per germline, CDR1 SGHAT and CDR2 FQNNGV. CDR3 length equals 15 residues. Concerning this clonotype itself: What it recognizes is unknown. The junction and the germline gene differ at one end; a read error may be behind it.

The authors made TCR beta cDNA from roughly 480 ng total RNA with a constant-region primer. Construction of TCR beta libraries relied on three successive nested multiplex PCR rounds employing slightly modified ARM-PCR. Running 10 cycles apiece, the first two PCR rounds relied on TRBV1-TRBV30 forward primers together with a C-beta reverse primer. One entry per CDR3 protein results from TCRdb running MiXCR on the multiplex PCR reads. The sample lists 310,000 or so distinct CDR3 sequences, roughly three fifths occurring once. J is TRBJ2-1 and V is TRBV11-2, with 8 bases matching TRBD2. This clonotype originated in a woman aged 25 to 45 with primary liver carcinoma and hepatitis B virus infection. Sequenced input: peripheral blood. The CDR3 loop reads CVSSRGGSSHNEQFF. In DNA form, the CDR3 reads TGTGTCAGCAGCCGGGGGGGGAGCTCCCACAATGAGCAGTTCTTC.